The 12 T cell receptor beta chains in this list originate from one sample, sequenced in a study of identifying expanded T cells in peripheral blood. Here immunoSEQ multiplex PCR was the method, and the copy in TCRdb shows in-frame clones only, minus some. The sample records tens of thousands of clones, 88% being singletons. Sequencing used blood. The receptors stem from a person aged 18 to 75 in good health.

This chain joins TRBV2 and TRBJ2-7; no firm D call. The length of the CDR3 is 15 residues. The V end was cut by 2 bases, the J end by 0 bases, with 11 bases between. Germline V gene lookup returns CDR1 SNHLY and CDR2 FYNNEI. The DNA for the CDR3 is TGTGCCAGCAGTGAATCTCTACAGAGCTCCTACGAGCAGTACTTC. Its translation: CASSESLQSSYEQYF.

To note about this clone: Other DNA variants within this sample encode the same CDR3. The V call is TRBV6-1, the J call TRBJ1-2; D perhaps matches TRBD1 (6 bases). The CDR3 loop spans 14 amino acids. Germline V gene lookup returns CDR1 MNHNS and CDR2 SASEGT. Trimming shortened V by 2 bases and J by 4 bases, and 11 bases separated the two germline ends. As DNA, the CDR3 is TGTGCCAGCAGTGAAACAGGGAGAGTCTATGGCTACACCTTC. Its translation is CASSETGRVYGYTF.

The CDR3 spells CATSRSLGGGEETQYF. DNA for the CDR3: TGTGCCACCAGCAGATCCTTAGGTGGGGGGGAAGAGACCCAGTACTTC. The chain recombines TRBV15 with TRBJ2-5; 7 nucleotides align to TRBD2. V lost 2 bases and J lost 3; bases outside the gene matches: 9. CDR3 length equals 16 residues. CDR1 and CDR2 (germline): LNHNV, YYDKDF (reference sequence).

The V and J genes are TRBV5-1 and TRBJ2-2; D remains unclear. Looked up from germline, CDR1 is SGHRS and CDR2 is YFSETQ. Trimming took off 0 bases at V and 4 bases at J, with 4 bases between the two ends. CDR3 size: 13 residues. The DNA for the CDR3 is TGCGCCAGCAGCTTGGTCCCCACCGGGGAGCTGTTTTTT. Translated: CASSLVPTGELFF.

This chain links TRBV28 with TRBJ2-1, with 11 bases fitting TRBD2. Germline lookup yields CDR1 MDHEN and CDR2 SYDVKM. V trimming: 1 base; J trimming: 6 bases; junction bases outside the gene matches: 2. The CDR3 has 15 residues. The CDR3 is CASSLSLAGGNEQFF. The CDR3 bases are TGTGCCAGCAGTTTATCTCTAGCGGGAGGCAATGAGCAGTTCTTC.

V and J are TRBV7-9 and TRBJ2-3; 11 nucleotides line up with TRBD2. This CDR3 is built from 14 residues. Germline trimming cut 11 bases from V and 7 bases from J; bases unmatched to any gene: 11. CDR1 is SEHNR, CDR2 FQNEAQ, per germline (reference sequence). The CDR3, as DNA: TGTGCCGCATCAGGGGGGACTAGCGGTTATACGCAGTATTTT. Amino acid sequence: CAASGGTSGYTQYF.

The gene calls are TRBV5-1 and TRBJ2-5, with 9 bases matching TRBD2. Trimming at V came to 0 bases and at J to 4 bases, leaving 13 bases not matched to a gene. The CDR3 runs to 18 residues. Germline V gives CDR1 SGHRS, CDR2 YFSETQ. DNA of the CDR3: TGCGCCAGCAGCTTGGGTCCCGCGGGAGGGCCCTCAGGAGAGACCCAGTACTTC. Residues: CASSLGPAGGPSGETQYF.

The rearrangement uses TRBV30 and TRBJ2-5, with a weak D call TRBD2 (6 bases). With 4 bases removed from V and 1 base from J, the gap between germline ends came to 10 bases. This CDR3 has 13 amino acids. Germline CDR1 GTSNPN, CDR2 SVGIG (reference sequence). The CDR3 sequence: CAWNGGGQETQYF. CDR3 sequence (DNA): TGTGCCTGGAACGGGGGAGGCCAAGAGACCCAGTACTTC. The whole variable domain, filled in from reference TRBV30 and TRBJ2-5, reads SQTIHQWPATLVQPVGSPLSLECTVEGTSNPNLYWYRQAAGRGLQLLFYSVGIGQISSEVPQNLSASRPQDRQFILSSKKLLLSDSGFYLCAWNGGGQETQYFGPGTRLLVL.

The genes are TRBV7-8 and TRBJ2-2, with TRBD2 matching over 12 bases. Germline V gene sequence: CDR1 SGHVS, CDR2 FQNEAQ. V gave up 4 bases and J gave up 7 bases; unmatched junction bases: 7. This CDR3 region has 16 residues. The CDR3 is CASSYRLAGGLGELFF. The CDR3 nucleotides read TGTGCCAGCAGCTACCGCCTAGCGGGAGGGCTCGGGGAGCTGTTTTTT.

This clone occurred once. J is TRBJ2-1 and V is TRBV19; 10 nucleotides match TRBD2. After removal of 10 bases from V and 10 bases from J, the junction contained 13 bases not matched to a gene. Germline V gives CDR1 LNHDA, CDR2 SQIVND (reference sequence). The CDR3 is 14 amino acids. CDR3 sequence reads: CATRGSGRKGEQFF. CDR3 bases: TGTGCCACGCGGGGTAGCGGGAGGAAGGGCGAGCAGTTCTTC.

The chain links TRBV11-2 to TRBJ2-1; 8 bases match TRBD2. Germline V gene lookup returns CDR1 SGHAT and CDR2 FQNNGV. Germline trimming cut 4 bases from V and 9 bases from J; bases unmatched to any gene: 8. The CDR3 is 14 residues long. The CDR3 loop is CASSSGGARTEQFF. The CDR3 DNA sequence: TGTGCCAGCAGCTCCGGGGGGGCCAGGACTGAGCAGTTCTTC.

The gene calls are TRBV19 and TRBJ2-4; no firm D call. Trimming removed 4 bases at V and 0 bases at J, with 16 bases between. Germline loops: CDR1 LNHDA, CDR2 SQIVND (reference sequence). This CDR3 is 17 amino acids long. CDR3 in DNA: TGTGCCAGTAGTACGAGATGGGAAGGTGCAGCCAAAAACATTCAGTACTTC. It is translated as CASSTRWEGAAKNIQYF.